The 11 T cell receptor beta chains presented below share a single source sample, sequenced in a study of CD8 T cells in ankylosing spondylitis. MiXCR was run by TCRdb on the 5' RACE reads, yielding one entry per CDR3 protein. The sample consists of under 250,000 distinct CDR3 sequences, around 25% of them appearing once. The sequenced material came from blood, either unsorted or a sorted T cell fraction (not recorded which). These receptors all come from a male donor with ankylosing spondylitis or in good health (not recorded which).

This clonotype was recorded only once. The chain has TRBV7-2 and TRBJ2-7; D perhaps matches TRBD2 (6 bases). This CDR3 contains 15 residues. V dropped 1 base and J dropped 3 bases, with 13 bases sitting between them. From germline, CDR1 is SGHTA and CDR2 FQGNSA. This CDR3 reads CASSLGLAHNYEQYF. The CDR3 nucleotides read TGTGCCAGCAGCTTAGGGCTAGCGCATAACTACGAGCAGTACTTC.

A note on this clonotype: A read error is possible here, since a much larger clone lies one base away. CDR3 region: CSASGTSGRIYEQYF. DNA of the CDR3: TGCAGTGCTAGCGGCACTAGCGGGAGGATCTACGAGCAGTACTTC. This chain uses TRBV20-1 with TRBJ2-7; 12 nucleotides align to TRBD2. V lost 3 bases, J lost 3 bases, and 6 bases stayed unmatched. This CDR3 spans 15 amino acids. Germline loops: CDR1 DFQATT, CDR2 SNEGSKA (reference sequence).

CDR3 sequence reads: CASSLVGTSGHEQYF. CDR3 nucleotide sequence: TGTGCCAGCAGCTTAGTCGGGACTAGCGGGCACGAGCAGTACTTC. The chain joins TRBV7-2 to TRBJ2-7, with 12 bases matching TRBD2. The CDR3 covers 15 residues. The junction had 3 bases not matched to a gene; V was cut back by 1 base and J by 5 bases. CDR1 SGHTA and CDR2 FQGNSA come from the germline V gene.

This clonotype was seen ten or more times. This chain links TRBV12-3 or TRBV12-4 with TRBJ2-4, with 8 bases that match TRBD2. This CDR3 is 15 amino acids long. V trimming: 7 bases; J trimming: 8 bases; junction bases outside the gene matches: 13. CDR3: CASTLTSGRGDIQYF. Here the CDR3 DNA reads TGTGCCAGCACCCTAACGAGCGGGAGAGGAGACATTCAGTACTTC.

This clonotype has a count of ten or more. V and J are TRBV11-2 and TRBJ2-3, with TRBD2 matching 8 bases. The trim removed 2 bases at V and 2 bases at J, leaving 9 bases unmatched. CDR1 SGHAT and CDR2 FQNNGV come from the germline V gene. CDR3 length: 17 amino acids. Written as DNA, the CDR3 is TGTGCCAGCAGCTTAACGGGTGGCGGGAGGCTCACAGATACGCAGTATTTT. This encodes CASSLTGGGRLTDTQYF.

The chain has TRBV20-1 and TRBJ2-7; D call uncertain. The CDR3 has 15 amino acids. Germline V gene lookup returns CDR1 DFQATT and CDR2 SNEGSKA (reference sequence). With 5 bases removed from V and 4 bases from J, the gap between germline ends came to 21 bases. The CDR3 spells CSAPRRQAPEYEQYF. As DNA, the CDR3 is TGCAGTGCTCCGCGAAGGCAGGCCCCCGAGTACGAGCAGTACTTC.

This clonotype was seen ten or more times. The rearrangement links TRBV20-1 to TRBJ2-3; D is perhaps TRBD1 (5 bases). The CDR3 runs to 12 residues. Germline V CDR1 and CDR2: DFQATT, SNEGSKA (reference sequence). The V and J ends lost 5 bases and 6 bases respectively, with 12 bases between them. CDR3 DNA: TGCAGTGCTCTCAGATCAGGGGATACGCAGTATTTT. Protein: CSALRSGDTQYF.

The rearrangement joins TRBV29-1 to TRBJ2-1; no clear D gene. Looked up from germline, CDR1 is SQVTM and CDR2 is ANQGSEA. V lost 4 bases and J lost 8, with 6 bases in between. The CDR3 loop spans 10 amino acids. The CDR3 protein is CSVVAYEQFF. Here the CDR3 DNA reads TGCAGCGTTGTGGCTTATGAGCAGTTCTTC.

The rearrangement joins TRBV12-3 or TRBV12-4 to TRBJ1-5; D unresolved. With 4 bases removed from V and 0 bases from J, the gap between germline ends came to 10 bases. The CDR3 runs to 15 residues. The CDR3: CASSSDLYSNQPQHF. CDR3 sequence (DNA): TGTGCCAGCAGTTCAGACTTATATAGCAATCAGCCCCAGCATTTT.

This clonotype was seen more than once but under ten times. The V and J genes are TRBV20-1 and TRBJ2-7; D remains ambiguous. Germline CDR1 is DFQATT and CDR2 is SNEGSKA (reference sequence). V gave up 1 base and J gave up 3 bases, with 7 bases separating them. This CDR3 has 12 amino acids. For the CDR3, the DNA is TGCAGTGCTAGAGGGTTAGGCTACGAGCAGTACTTC. Translation gives CSARGLGYEQYF.

CDR3 region: CASSLGRRVDTISYEQYF. CDR3 nucleotides: TGTGCCAGCAGCTTGGGCCGCAGGGTGGACACCATCTCCTACGAGCAGTACTTC. This chain uses TRBV5-5 with TRBJ2-7; weak D call: TRBD1 (5 bases). Trimming left V 0 bases short and J 0 bases short, with 19 bases between. The CDR3 loop spans 18 amino acids. Germline lookup yields CDR1 SGHKS and CDR2 YYEKEE (reference sequence). Looking up the rest from reference TRBV5-5 and TRBJ2-7 gives the full variable domain: DAGVTQSPTHLIKTRGQQVTLRCSPISGHKSVSWYQQVLGQGPQFIFQYYEKEERGRGNFPDRFSARQFPNYSSELNVNALLLGDSALYLCASSLGRRVDTISYEQYFGPGTRLTVT.